Presented here are 30 T cell receptor beta chains from one specimen sequenced in a study of OX40 agonist ivuxolimab in advanced cancers. Clones were sequenced by immunoSEQ multiplex PCR, and TCRdb holds only the in-frame ones, with some missing. The sample holds some 80,000 clones, approximately 91% seen once. This specimen consisted of CD4+ or CD8+ T cells sorted from blood, obtained in a trial of the OX40 agonist ivuxolimab. The receptor set was obtained from an adult with an advanced solid tumor such as melanoma, head and neck, liver or kidney cancer.

The rearrangement links TRBV6-5 to TRBJ1-2; D gene unclear. CDR3 size: 14 residues. Trimming took off 8 bases at V and 7 bases at J, with 20 bases between the two ends. CDR1 is MNHEY, CDR2 SVGAGI, per germline. Written as DNA, the CDR3 is TGTGCCAGCTTATCGCCTGGGGAGGAGAGTGGCTACACCTTC. It specifies CASLSPGEESGYTF.

V is TRBV28 and J is TRBJ2-4, with D tentatively TRBD1 or TRBD2 (6 bases each). This CDR3 contains 18 residues. Germline values: CDR1 MDHEN, CDR2 SYDVKM. The germline V and J ends were trimmed by 2 bases and 7 bases, with 24 bases remaining between them. As DNA, the CDR3 is TGTGCCAGCAGTTTAAACCTCCTCCGGGGGCAAGTAGGGAACATTCAGTACTTC. Its translation is CASSLNLLRGQVGNIQYF.

This CDR3 reads CASSIEGRRVEQFF. CDR3 coding DNA: TGTGCCAGTAGTATAGAGGGTAGGAGGGTTGAGCAGTTCTTC. V and J are TRBV19 and TRBJ2-1; tentative D call: TRBD2 (6 bases). The CDR3 is 14 residues long. Trimming removed 0 bases at V and 9 bases at J, with 12 bases between. Germline CDR1 and CDR2: LNHDA and SQIVND (reference sequence).

This chain links TRBV29-1 with TRBJ2-3, with TRBD2 identical over 9 bases. CDR3 length: 15 residues. The junction had 8 bases not matched to a gene; V was cut back by 7 bases and J by 0 bases. Looked up from germline, CDR1 is SQVTM and CDR2 is ANQGSEA. The CDR3 sequence is CSATAGGHSTDTQYF. The CDR3 bases are TGCAGCGCCACGGCGGGGGGGCACAGCACAGATACGCAGTATTTT.

This clone is a singleton in its sample. The V and J genes are TRBV21-1 and TRBJ2-7; the D segment call TRBD1 is taken from the table without a DNA check. TRBV21-1 is a recognized pseudogene. CDR3 size: 14 residues. CDR3 sequence reads: CASSPGTGVFEQYF. DNA of the CDR3: TGTGCCAGCAGCCCCGGGACAGGGGTTTTCGAGCAGTACTTC.

Concerning this clone: Germline is not matched at one junction end, which may reflect a read error. The V gene is TRBV6-1, the J gene TRBJ2-7, with 8 bases matching TRBD2. In germline, CDR1 is MNHNS, CDR2 SASEGT. This CDR3 is built from 13 residues. For the CDR3, the DNA is TGTGCCAGCAGGGGACTAGGCTCCTCCGAGCAGTACTTC. Amino acid sequence: CASRGLGSSEQYF.

The chain has TRBV7-8 and TRBJ2-3, with 12 bases matching TRBD2. The germline V gene encodes CDR1 SGHVS and CDR2 FQNEAQ. V trimming: 5 bases; J trimming: 5 bases; junction bases outside the gene matches: 8. The CDR3 runs 16 residues. In DNA form, the CDR3 reads TGTGCCAGCAGCACGCGACTAGCGGGAGTGGAAGATACGCAGTATTTT. Protein product: CASSTRLAGVEDTQYF.

The chain combines TRBV6-6 with TRBJ1-4; 8 bases are a match to TRBD1. Germline V gene sequence: CDR1 MNHNY, CDR2 SVGAGI (reference sequence). This CDR3 has 15 amino acids. Unmatched junction bases numbered 10, after V lost 5 bases and J lost 8 bases. CDR3 coding DNA: TGTGCCAGCAGTACCCGACAGGGGATAGGGGAAAAACTGTTTTTT. Protein: CASSTRQGIGEKLFF.

The genes are TRBV5-6 and TRBJ2-2, with D perhaps TRBD1 (6 bases). The ends were cut back, 0 bases at V and 0 bases at J, with 9 bases in the middle. The germline gives CDR1 SGHDT, CDR2 YYEEEE. The CDR3 covers 16 residues. The CDR3 is CASSLARTANTGELFF. Here the CDR3 DNA reads TGTGCCAGCAGCTTGGCCCGGACAGCGAACACCGGGGAGCTGTTTTTT.

About this clone itself: Other DNA sequences in this sample translate to the same CDR3. The rearrangement links TRBV19 to TRBJ1-4; the D is unclear. The CDR3 is made up of 11 amino acids. In germline, CDR1 is LNHDA, CDR2 SQIVND (reference sequence). Trimming shortened V by 8 bases and J by 6 bases, and 7 bases separated the two germline ends. The chain's CDR3 is CASSDDEKLFF. CDR3 nucleotides: TGTGCCAGTTCCGACGATGAAAAACTGTTTTTT.

This chain uses TRBV25-1 with TRBJ1-3; 7 bases match TRBD1. The ends lost 3 bases at V and 8 bases at J; junction bases unmatched: 7. CDR1 is MGHDK and CDR2 is SYGVNS in the germline V gene. CDR3 length: 14 amino acids. CDR3 coding DNA: TGTGCCAGCAGTGAGCCGACAGGGAGGGACACCATATATTTT. Its translation is CASSEPTGRDTIYF.

The V call is TRBV5-6, the J call TRBJ1-2, with D possibly being TRBD1 (5 bases). V was shortened by 4 bases and J by 2 bases, with 18 bases between the two germline ends. Germline CDR1 SGHDT, CDR2 YYEEEE. This CDR3 region has 16 residues. CDR3 sequence (DNA): TGTGCCAGCAGCCAAAGAATACCGGGACGGAACTATGGCTACACCTTC. It codes for CASSQRIPGRNYGYTF.

This clone was seen only a few times. V and J are TRBV2 and TRBJ1-6; TRBD1 matches 9 bases. The CDR3 sequence is 15 residues long. Germline V gene sequence: CDR1 SNHLY, CDR2 FYNNEI. Trimming removed 4 bases from V and 7 bases from J; junction bases left unmatched: 5. The CDR3 DNA reads TGTGCCAGCAGTGGGGAAGGACAGGGGAATTCACCCCTCCACTTT. Translated: CASSGEGQGNSPLHF.

In this sample, this clone turned up a few times. The gene calls are TRBV2 and TRBJ2-7; D call uncertain. Between the trimmed V and J ends, which lost 6 bases and 1 base, there was a span of 10 bases. Germline values: CDR1 SNHLY, CDR2 FYNNEI. The CDR3 runs 13 residues. CDR3 DNA: TGTGCCAGCAGAGGAGACTTTTCCTACGAGCAGTACTTC. Translated: CASRGDFSYEQYF. The full variable domain, in which reference TRBV2 and TRBJ2-7 provide the parts outside the CDR3, is EPEVTQTPSHQVTQMGQEVILRCVPISNHLYFYWYRQILGQKVEFLVSFYNNEISEKSEIFDDQFSVERPDGSNFTLKIRSTKLEDSAMYFCASRGDFSYEQYFGPGTRLTVT.

V is TRBV7-8 and J is TRBJ2-1; TRBD2 matches at 11 bases. With 6 bases clipped from V and 0 bases from J, the junction kept 13 bases outside the gene matches. This CDR3 has 19 residues. Germline CDR1 is SGHVS and CDR2 is FQNEAQ. In nucleotides, the CDR3 is TGTGCCAGCAGTTTGGGGGTACTAGCGGGGGCCCTCTCCTACAATGAGCAGTTCTTC. Protein: CASSLGVLAGALSYNEQFF.

The chain carries TRBV11-3 and TRBJ2-2, with 7 bases identical to TRBD1. This CDR3 comprises 15 residues. J was trimmed by 0 bases and V by 5 bases; bases with no gene match: 3. CDR1 is SGHNT and CDR2 is YENEEA in the germline V gene. CDR3 coding DNA: TGTGCCAGCAGCCGAGGGGGCGCGAACACCGGGGAGCTGTTTTTT. This gives the protein CASSRGGANTGELFF.

This clone was detected only a few times. This chain links TRBV2 with TRBJ1-5; 7 bases line up with TRBD1. V was clipped by 6 bases and J by 6 bases; unmatched bases: 5. The CDR3 sequence is 13 residues long. The germline V gene has CDR1 SNHLY and CDR2 FYNNEI. The CDR3 DNA is TGTGCCAGCAGCCAGGGGGTCGGTCAGCCCCAGCATTTT. It encodes CASSQGVGQPQHF.

The chain uses TRBV6-1 and TRBJ1-2; D gene uncertain. The CDR3 covers 13 residues. CDR1 and CDR2 from the germline V gene are MNHNS and SASEGT. V was pared by 7 bases and J by 4 bases, with 13 bases between. The CDR3 loop reads CASTSKEGYGYTF. The CDR3 DNA reads as TGTGCCAGCACTTCGAAAGAGGGCTATGGCTACACCTTC.

This chain links TRBV5-1 with TRBJ2-2, with 7 bases identical to TRBD1. The CDR3 consists of 15 residues. The V gene's germline CDR1 is SGHRS and CDR2 YFSETQ. J gave up 2 bases and V 1 base, and 2 bases lay outside the gene matches. CDR3 sequence (DNA): TGCGCCAGCAGCTTGCGGACAGGCAACACCGGGGAGCTGTTTTTT. Encoded protein: CASSLRTGNTGELFF.

The V gene is TRBV2, the J gene TRBJ1-1; D not certain. Germline values: CDR1 SNHLY, CDR2 FYNNEI. Trimming stripped 11 bases from V and 3 bases from J, with 10 bases between. This CDR3 contains 11 residues. Here the CDR3 reads CAGQVYTEAFF. The CDR3, as DNA: TGTGCCGGGCAGGTTTACACTGAAGCTTTCTTT.

The J gene is TRBJ2-3, the V gene TRBV6-1, with no clear D. The germline CDR1 and CDR2 sequences are MNHNS and SASEGT. CDR3 size: 15 residues. Trimming took off 1 base at V and 0 bases at J, with 8 bases between the two ends. The CDR3 here is CASSEGSASTDTQYF. The CDR3 DNA reads TGTGCCAGCAGTGAAGGGAGCGCTAGCACAGATACGCAGTATTTT.

V is TRBV7-3 and J is TRBJ2-3; TRBD2 is a possible D gene (6 bases). The germline V and J ends were trimmed by 1 base and 0 bases, with 8 bases remaining between them. CDR1 and CDR2 (germline): SGHTA, FQGTGA. The CDR3 contains 15 residues. The CDR3 here is CASSLMGTSTDTQYF. The CDR3 bases are TGTGCCAGCAGCTTAATGGGGACTAGCACAGATACGCAGTATTTT.

The chain carries TRBV2 and TRBJ1-6; no definite D call. The V gene lost 8 bases and the J gene lost 2 bases, with 13 bases spanning the gap. CDR3 length: 15 amino acids. The germline V gene has CDR1 SNHLY and CDR2 FYNNEI. Here the CDR3 DNA reads TGTGCCAGCGGGGATTCAGCTACCTATAATTCACCCCTCCACTTT. Amino acid sequence: CASGDSATYNSPLHF.

The genes are TRBV29-1 and TRBJ2-5; 8 bases agree with TRBD2. Germline V gene data show CDR1 as SQVTM and CDR2 as ANQGSEA. J lost 11 bases, V lost 4 bases, and 21 bases had no gene match. CDR3 length: 16 residues. The CDR3 region has the DNA TGCAGCGTTGGGATGGCGGGGGGACTAGGAGGTCGACGGCAGTACTTC. Translated: CSVGMAGGLGGRRQYF.

The chain combines TRBV28 with TRBJ2-3; TRBD2 might be the D (6 bases). In germline, CDR1 is MDHEN, CDR2 SYDVKM. The V end was cut by 4 bases, the J end by 6 bases, with 14 bases between. The CDR3 length is 14 residues. For the CDR3, the DNA is TGTGCCAGCAGTTGGGACTCCCGTGGGGATACGCAGTATTTT. Its protein is CASSWDSRGDTQYF.

The CDR3 DNA is TGTGCCAGCAGCTTTAGGTTCCATTACGAGCAGTACTTC. Its translation is CASSFRFHYEQYF. This chain links TRBV7-8 with TRBJ2-7; no reliable D call. V was clipped by 3 bases and J by 4 bases, with 10 bases between them. The V gene's germline CDR1 is SGHVS and CDR2 FQNEAQ. The CDR3 is made up of 13 amino acids.

This clone showed up just once. The chain joins TRBV6-5 to TRBJ2-3, with unresolved D. The germline V gene has CDR1 MNHEY and CDR2 SVGAGI. The CDR3 totals 13 residues. V was pared by 2 bases and J by 2 bases, with 5 bases between. CDR3 sequence reads: CASSYDTTDTQYF. CDR3 bases: TGTGCCAGCAGTTACGACACCACAGATACGCAGTATTTT.

The chain employs TRBV2 and TRBJ2-3; weak D call: TRBD2 (6 bases). Germline CDR1 and CDR2: SNHLY and FYNNEI. The V end lost 6 bases, the J end lost 8 bases, and 9 bases lay between the germline ends. The CDR3 contains 11 residues. For the CDR3, the DNA is TGTGCCAGCAGCAACGGGGGTACGCAGTATTTT. Residues: CASSNGGTQYF. The complete variable domain, with remaining parts taken from reference TRBV2 and TRBJ2-3, reads EPEVTQTPSHQVTQMGQEVILRCVPISNHLYFYWYRQILGQKVEFLVSFYNNEISEKSEIFDDQFSVERPDGSNFTLKIRSTKLEDSAMYFCASSNGGTQYFGPGTRLTVL.

The chain links TRBV6-1 to TRBJ2-7; TRBD1 matches 7 bases. The CDR3 is 14 amino acids. Germline CDR1 is MNHNS and CDR2 is SASEGT. The trim removed 6 bases at V and 3 bases at J, leaving 8 bases unmatched. CDR3 nucleotides: TGTGCCAGCAGGGCGAACAGGGGAGACTACGAGCAGTACTTC. Translation: CASRANRGDYEQYF.

This chain joins TRBV6-1 and TRBJ1-6; 7 bases are shared with TRBD1. The J segment lost 10 bases and the V segment lost 2 bases, leaving 2 bases of the junction unmatched. The CDR3 runs 13 residues. Per the germline V gene, CDR1 is MNHNS and CDR2 is SASEGT. CDR3 residues: CASSERTGSPLHF. CDR3 sequence (DNA): TGTGCCAGCAGTGAAAGGACAGGCTCACCCCTCCACTTT.